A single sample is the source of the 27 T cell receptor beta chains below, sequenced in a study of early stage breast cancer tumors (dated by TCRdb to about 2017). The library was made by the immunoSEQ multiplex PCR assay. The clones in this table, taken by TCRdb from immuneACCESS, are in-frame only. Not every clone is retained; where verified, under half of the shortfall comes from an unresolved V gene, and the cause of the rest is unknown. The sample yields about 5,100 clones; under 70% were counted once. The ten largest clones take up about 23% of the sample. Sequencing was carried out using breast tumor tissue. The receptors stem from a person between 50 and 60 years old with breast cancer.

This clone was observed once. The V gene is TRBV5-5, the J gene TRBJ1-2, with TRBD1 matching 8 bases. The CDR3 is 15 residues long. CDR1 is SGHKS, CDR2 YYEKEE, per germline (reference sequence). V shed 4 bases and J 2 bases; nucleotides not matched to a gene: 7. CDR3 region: CASSLPGQENYGYTF. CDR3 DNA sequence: TGTGCCAGCAGCCTCCCGGGACAGGAGAACTATGGCTACACCTTC.

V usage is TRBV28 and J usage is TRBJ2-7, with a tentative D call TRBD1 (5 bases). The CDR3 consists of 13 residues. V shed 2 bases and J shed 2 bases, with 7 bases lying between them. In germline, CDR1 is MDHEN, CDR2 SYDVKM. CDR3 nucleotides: TGTGCCAGCAGTTTACAGGGCCCCTACGAGCAGTACTTC. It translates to CASSLQGPYEQYF.

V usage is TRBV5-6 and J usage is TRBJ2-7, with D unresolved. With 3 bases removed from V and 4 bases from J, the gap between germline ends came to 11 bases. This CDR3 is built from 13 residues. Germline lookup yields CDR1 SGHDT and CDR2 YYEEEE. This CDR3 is CASSSREQYEQYF. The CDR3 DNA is TGTGCCAGCAGCTCCCGTGAACAGTACGAGCAGTACTTC.

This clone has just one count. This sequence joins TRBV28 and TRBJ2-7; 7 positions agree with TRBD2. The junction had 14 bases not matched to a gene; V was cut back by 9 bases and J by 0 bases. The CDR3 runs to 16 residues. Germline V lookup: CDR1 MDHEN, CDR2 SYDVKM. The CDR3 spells CASQFTSLAASYEQYF. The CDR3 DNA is TGTGCCAGTCAGTTTACGAGCCTAGCGGCCTCCTACGAGCAGTACTTC.

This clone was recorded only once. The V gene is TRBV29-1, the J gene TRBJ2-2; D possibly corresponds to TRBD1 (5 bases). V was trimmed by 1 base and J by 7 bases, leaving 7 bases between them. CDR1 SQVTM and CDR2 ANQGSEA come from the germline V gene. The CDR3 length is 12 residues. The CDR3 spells CSVEAGNGELFF. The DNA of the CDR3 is TGCAGCGTTGAAGCAGGGAACGGGGAGCTGTTTTTT.

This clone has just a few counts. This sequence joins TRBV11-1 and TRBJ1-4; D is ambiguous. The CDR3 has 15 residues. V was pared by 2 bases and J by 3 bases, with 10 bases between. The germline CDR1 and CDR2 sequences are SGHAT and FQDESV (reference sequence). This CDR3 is CASSLMGDPNEKLFF. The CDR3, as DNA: TGTGCCAGCAGCTTAATGGGAGATCCTAATGAAAAACTGTTTTTT.

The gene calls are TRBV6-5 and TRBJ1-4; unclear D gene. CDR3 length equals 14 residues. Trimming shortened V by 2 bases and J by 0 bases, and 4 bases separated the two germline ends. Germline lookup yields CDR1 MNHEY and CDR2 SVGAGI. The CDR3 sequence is CASSYSATNEKLFF. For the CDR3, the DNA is TGTGCCAGCAGTTACAGTGCAACTAATGAAAAACTGTTTTTT.

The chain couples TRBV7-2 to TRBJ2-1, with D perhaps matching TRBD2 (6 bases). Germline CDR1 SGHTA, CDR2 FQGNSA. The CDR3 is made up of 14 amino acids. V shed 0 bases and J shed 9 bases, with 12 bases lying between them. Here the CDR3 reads CASSLAGTAIEQFF. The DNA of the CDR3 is TGTGCCAGCAGCTTAGCTGGGACTGCCATTGAGCAGTTCTTC.

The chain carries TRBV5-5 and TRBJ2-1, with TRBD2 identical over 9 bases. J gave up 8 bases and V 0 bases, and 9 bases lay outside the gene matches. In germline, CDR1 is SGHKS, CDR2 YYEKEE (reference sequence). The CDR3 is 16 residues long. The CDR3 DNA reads TGTGCCAGCAGCTTGGTCCCGCTAGCGGGAACGTATGAGCAGTTCTTC. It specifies CASSLVPLAGTYEQFF.

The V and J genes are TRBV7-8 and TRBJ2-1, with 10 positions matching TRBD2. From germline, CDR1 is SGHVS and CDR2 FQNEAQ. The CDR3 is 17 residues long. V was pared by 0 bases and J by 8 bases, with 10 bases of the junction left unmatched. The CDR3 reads CASSLARNLAGVDEQFF. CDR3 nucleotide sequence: TGTGCCAGCAGCTTAGCTCGTAATCTAGCGGGAGTAGATGAGCAGTTCTTC.

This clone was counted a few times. The CDR3 DNA is TGTGCCAGCAGCGGGGGGGACAGGGGAAGCAATCAGCCCCAGCATTTT. This codes for CASSGGDRGSNQPQHF. The rearrangement uses TRBV5-5 and TRBJ1-5, with 10 positions matching TRBD1. This CDR3 is 16 amino acids long. V was clipped by 4 bases and J by 1 base; unmatched bases: 5. The germline V gene encodes CDR1 SGHKS and CDR2 YYEKEE (reference sequence).

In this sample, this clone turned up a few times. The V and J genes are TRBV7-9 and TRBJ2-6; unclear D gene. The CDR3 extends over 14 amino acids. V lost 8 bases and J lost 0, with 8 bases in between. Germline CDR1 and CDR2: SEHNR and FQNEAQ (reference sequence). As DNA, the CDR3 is TGTGCCAGCTTGGTGGACTCTGGGGCCAACGTCCTGACTTTC. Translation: CASLVDSGANVLTF.

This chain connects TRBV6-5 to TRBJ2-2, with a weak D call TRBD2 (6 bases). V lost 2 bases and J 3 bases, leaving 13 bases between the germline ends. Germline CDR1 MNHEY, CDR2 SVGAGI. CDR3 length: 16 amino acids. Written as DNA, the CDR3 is TGTGCCAGCAGTTACGTCTCACCGGGAGACACCGGGGAGCTGTTTTTT. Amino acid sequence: CASSYVSPGDTGELFF.

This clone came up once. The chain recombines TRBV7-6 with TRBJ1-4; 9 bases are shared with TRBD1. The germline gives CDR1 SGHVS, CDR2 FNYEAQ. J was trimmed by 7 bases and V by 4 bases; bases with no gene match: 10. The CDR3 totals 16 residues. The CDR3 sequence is CASSSSGTGYTEKLFF. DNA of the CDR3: TGTGCCAGCAGCTCTTCCGGGACAGGGTATACTGAAAAACTGTTTTTT.

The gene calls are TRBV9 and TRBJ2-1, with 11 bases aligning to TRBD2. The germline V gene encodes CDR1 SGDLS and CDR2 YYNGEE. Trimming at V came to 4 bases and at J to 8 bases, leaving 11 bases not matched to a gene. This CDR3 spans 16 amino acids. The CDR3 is CASSLTTSGGGHEQFF. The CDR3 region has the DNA TGTGCCAGCAGCTTAACTACTAGCGGGGGTGGCCATGAGCAGTTCTTC.

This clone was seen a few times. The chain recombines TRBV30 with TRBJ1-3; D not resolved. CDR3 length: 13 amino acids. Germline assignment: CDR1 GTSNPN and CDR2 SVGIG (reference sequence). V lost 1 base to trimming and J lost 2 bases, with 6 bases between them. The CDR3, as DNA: TGTGCCTGGAGTGGTGGGGCTGGAAACACCATATATTTT. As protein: CAWSGGAGNTIYF.

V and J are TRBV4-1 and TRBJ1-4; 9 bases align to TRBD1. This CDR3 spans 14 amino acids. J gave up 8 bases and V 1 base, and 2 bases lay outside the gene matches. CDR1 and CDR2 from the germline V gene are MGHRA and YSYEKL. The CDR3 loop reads CASSQGTGDEKLFF. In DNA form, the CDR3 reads TGCGCCAGCAGCCAAGGGACAGGGGACGAAAAACTGTTTTTT.

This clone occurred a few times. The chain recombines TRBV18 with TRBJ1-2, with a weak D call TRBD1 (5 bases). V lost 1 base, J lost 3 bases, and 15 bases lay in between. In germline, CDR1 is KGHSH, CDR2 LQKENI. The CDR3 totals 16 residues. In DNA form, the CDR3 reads TGTGCCAGCTCACCACTGGAGGTCCCGACAGACTATGGCTACACCTTC. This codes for CASSPLEVPTDYGYTF. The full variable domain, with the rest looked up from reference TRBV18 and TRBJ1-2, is NAGVMQNPRHLVRRRGQEARLRCSPMKGHSHVYWYRQLPEEGLKFMVYLQKENIIDESGMPKERFSAEFPKEGPSILRIQQVVRGDSAAYFCASSPLEVPTDYGYTFGSGTRLTVV.

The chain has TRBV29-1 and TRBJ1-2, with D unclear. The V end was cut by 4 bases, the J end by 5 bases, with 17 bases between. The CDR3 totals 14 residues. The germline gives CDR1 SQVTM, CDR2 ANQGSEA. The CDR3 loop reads CSVVESGRPYGYTF. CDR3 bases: TGCAGCGTTGTTGAATCGGGTCGCCCTTATGGCTACACCTTC.

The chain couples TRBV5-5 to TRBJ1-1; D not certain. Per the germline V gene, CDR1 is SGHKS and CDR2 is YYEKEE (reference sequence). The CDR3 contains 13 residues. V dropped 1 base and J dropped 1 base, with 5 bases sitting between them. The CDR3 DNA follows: TGTGCCAGCAGCTTGTTGGGGAACACTGAAGCTTTCTTT. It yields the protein CASSLLGNTEAFF.

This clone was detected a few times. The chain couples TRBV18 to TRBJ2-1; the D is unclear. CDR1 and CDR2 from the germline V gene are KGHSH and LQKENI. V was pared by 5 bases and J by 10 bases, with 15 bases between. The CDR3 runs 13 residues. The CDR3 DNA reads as TGTGCCAGCTCATCTGACCCTACCAGGGAGCAGTTCTTC. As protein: CASSSDPTREQFF. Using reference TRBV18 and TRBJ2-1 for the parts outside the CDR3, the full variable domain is NAGVMQNPRHLVRRRGQEARLRCSPMKGHSHVYWYRQLPEEGLKFMVYLQKENIIDESGMPKERFSAEFPKEGPSILRIQQVVRGDSAAYFCASSSDPTREQFFGPGTRLTVL.

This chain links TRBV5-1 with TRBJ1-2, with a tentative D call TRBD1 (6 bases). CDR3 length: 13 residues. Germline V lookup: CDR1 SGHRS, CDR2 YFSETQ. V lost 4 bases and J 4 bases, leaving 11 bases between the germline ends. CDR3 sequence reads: CASSDRGAYGYTF. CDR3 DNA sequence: TGCGCCAGCAGCGATCGGGGGGCCTATGGCTACACCTTC.

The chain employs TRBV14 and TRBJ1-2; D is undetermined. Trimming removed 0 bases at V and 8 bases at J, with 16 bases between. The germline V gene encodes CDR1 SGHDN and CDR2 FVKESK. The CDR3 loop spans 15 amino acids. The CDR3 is CASSQERSGVRGYTF. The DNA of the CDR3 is TGTGCCAGCAGCCAAGAAAGGTCAGGAGTGCGGGGCTACACCTTC.

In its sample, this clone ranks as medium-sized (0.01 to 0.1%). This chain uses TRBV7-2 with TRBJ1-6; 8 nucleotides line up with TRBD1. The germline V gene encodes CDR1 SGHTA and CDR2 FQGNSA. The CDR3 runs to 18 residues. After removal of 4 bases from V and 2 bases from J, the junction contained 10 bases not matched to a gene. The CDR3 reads CASSSDRAGVTYNSPLHF. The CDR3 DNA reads TGTGCCAGCAGCTCGGACAGGGCCGGGGTGACCTATAATTCACCCCTCCACTTT.

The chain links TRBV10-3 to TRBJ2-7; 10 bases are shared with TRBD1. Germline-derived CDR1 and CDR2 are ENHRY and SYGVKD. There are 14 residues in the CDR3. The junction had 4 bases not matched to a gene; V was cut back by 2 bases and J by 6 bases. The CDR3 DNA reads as TGTGCCATCAGTGAGGGGGGACAGGGGTTCGAGCAGTACTTC. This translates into CAISEGGQGFEQYF.

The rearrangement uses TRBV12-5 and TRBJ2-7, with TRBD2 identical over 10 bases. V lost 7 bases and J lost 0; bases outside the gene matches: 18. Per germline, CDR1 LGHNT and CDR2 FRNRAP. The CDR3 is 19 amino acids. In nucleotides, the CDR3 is TGTGCTAGTGCCCCTTCTATGGGACTAGCGAATGGGGACTCCTACGAGCAGTACTTC. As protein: CASAPSMGLANGDSYEQYF.

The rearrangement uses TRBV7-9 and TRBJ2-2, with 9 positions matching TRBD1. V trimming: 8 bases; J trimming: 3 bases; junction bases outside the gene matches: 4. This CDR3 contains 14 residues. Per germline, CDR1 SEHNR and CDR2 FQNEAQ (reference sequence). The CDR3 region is CASWDRVYTGELFF. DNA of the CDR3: TGTGCCAGCTGGGACAGGGTGTACACCGGGGAGCTGTTTTTT. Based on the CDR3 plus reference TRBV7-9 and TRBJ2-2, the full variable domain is DTGVSQNPRHKITKRGQNVTFRCDPISEHNRLYWYRQTLGQGPEFLTYFQNEAQLEKSRLLSDRFSAERPKGSFSTLEIQRTEQGDSAMYLCASWDRVYTGELFFGEGSRLTVL.